Shown below are 25 T cell receptor beta chains from a single sample sequenced in a study of control samples from healthy donors and cancer patients. The protocol was immunoSEQ multiplex PCR, while the TCRdb copy is restricted to in-frame clones and leaves out a portion. The sample lists 100,000 or so clones; about 79% were seen once. Material for sequencing was blood. The source of these receptors is a woman in her twenties or thirties in good health.

A single count supports this clone. This chain joins TRBV7-6 and TRBJ2-7; possible D gene TRBD2, 7 bases. Germline V gene sequence: CDR1 SGHVS, CDR2 FNYEAQ. With 5 bases removed from V and 6 bases from J, the gap between germline ends came to 20 bases. The CDR3 runs to 15 residues. For the CDR3, the DNA is TGTGCCAGCAGCCCGGTCGGGGGGAGGGGGGTCGAGCAGTACTTC. Encoded protein: CASSPVGGRGVEQYF.

This chain joins TRBV4-3 and TRBJ1-3, with D maybe TRBD1 (6 bases). Per the germline V gene, CDR1 is LGHNA and CDR2 is YSLEER. The V end was cut by 0 bases, the J end by 0 bases, with 15 bases between. The CDR3 is made up of 18 amino acids. In DNA form, the CDR3 reads TGCGCCAGCAGCCAAGAAGCCCTGGGGGCCTACTCTGGAAACACCATATATTTT. It yields the protein CASSQEALGAYSGNTIYF.

This chain connects TRBV7-8 to TRBJ1-5, with D unclear. Germline V gene data show CDR1 as SGHVS and CDR2 as FQNEAQ. Trimming took 3 bases from V and 4 from J, leaving 7 bases between them. The CDR3 loop spans 13 amino acids. This CDR3 is CASSLKVNQPQHF. The CDR3, as DNA: TGTGCCAGCAGCTTGAAGGTTAATCAGCCCCAGCATTTT.

The J gene is TRBJ2-4, the V gene TRBV20-1; 8 bases match TRBD1. The V segment lost 3 bases and the J segment 11 bases; nucleotides outside the gene matches: 6. The CDR3 has 12 residues. The germline V gene encodes CDR1 DFQATT and CDR2 SNEGSKA (reference sequence). The CDR3 nucleotides are TGCAGTGCTAGTGACAGGGGCTTCGTTCAGTACTTC. It yields the protein CSASDRGFVQYF.

Turning to this clone: This sample includes further DNA sequences coding for the same CDR3. This sequence joins TRBV5-1 and TRBJ1-1; D gene unclear. The CDR3 consists of 15 residues. Trimming pared 0 bases from V and 1 base from J, leaving 10 bases between. Germline V gene sequence: CDR1 SGHRS, CDR2 YFSETQ. CDR3 sequence: CASSLVGAGNTEAFF. The CDR3 nucleotides are TGCGCCAGCAGCTTGGTGGGCGCAGGGAACACTGAAGCTTTCTTT.

The chain joins TRBV11-2 to TRBJ1-2; 10 bases are shared with TRBD1. Germline-derived CDR1 and CDR2 are SGHAT and FQNNGV. The CDR3 totals 13 residues. Trimming at V came to 5 bases and at J to 6 bases, leaving 3 bases not matched to a gene. The CDR3 is CASSPDRGHGYTF. CDR3 DNA sequence: TGTGCCAGCAGCCCAGACAGGGGGCATGGCTACACCTTC.

The rearrangement joins TRBV19 to TRBJ1-2; 10 bases are shared with TRBD1. Losses at the gene ends were 8 bases for V and 2 bases for J; bases not matched to a gene: 5. The length of the CDR3 is 14 residues. CDR1 is LNHDA and CDR2 is SQIVND in the germline V gene (reference sequence). The CDR3 coding sequence is TGTGCCAGTCCGGGGACAGGGGTAAACTATGGCTACACCTTC. This codes for CASPGTGVNYGYTF. Complete variable domain (other parts from reference TRBV19 and TRBJ1-2): DGGITQSPKYLFRKEGQNVTLSCEQNLNHDAMYWYRQDPGQGLRLIYYSQIVNDFQKGDIAEGYSVSREKKESFPLTVTSAQKNPTAFYLCASPGTGVNYGYTFGSGTRLTVV.

This clone was seen a few times. The chain recombines TRBV7-2 with TRBJ2-1; D call uncertain. V lost 1 base to trimming and J lost 10 bases, with 8 bases between them. The CDR3 length is 12 residues. Per the germline V gene, CDR1 is SGHTA and CDR2 is FQGNSA. Written as DNA, the CDR3 is TGTGCCAGCAGCTTAGTTCTCTGGGAGCAGTTCTTC. It codes for CASSLVLWEQFF.

The genes are TRBV5-8 and TRBJ1-5; no firm D call. Germline-derived CDR1 and CDR2 are SGHTS and YDEGEE. Trimming cost V 2 bases and J 5 bases, with 8 bases left between them. This CDR3 has 13 amino acids. The CDR3 reads CASSFSEDQPQHF. CDR3 DNA: TGTGCCAGCAGCTTTTCTGAAGATCAGCCCCAGCATTTT.

The genes are TRBV6-5 and TRBJ1-5; D perhaps matches TRBD1 (5 bases). The germline V gene has CDR1 MNHEY and CDR2 SVGAGI. Trimming pared 6 bases from V and 4 bases from J, leaving 10 bases between. The CDR3 is made up of 13 amino acids. CDR3 amino acids: CASRLRGNQPQHF. In DNA form, the CDR3 reads TGTGCCAGCAGACTCCGGGGGAATCAGCCCCAGCATTTT.

V and J are TRBV29-1 and TRBJ2-1; 7 bases match TRBD1. The V gene end was trimmed by 6 bases and the J gene end by 12 bases; junction bases not matched to a gene: 17. The CDR3 is 14 residues long. CDR1 and CDR2 from the germline V gene are SQVTM and ANQGSEA. CDR3 DNA sequence: TGCAGCGTCGAGGGGGACAGCCAGATTTACGGGCAGTTCTTC. Its protein product is CSVEGDSQIYGQFF.

This chain uses TRBV7-2 with TRBJ2-5, with 9 positions matching TRBD1. This CDR3 is built from 13 residues. Losses at the gene ends were 4 bases for V and 7 bases for J; bases not matched to a gene: 4. CDR1 is SGHTA, CDR2 FQGNSA, per germline. CDR3 nucleotide sequence: TGTGCCAGCAGCTCGACAGGGGGGATGACCCAGTACTTC. It codes for CASSSTGGMTQYF. The full variable domain, its missing parts supplied by reference TRBV7-2 and TRBJ2-5, is GAGVSQSPSNKVTEKGKDVELRCDPISGHTALYWYRQSLGQGLEFLIYFQGNSAPDKSGLPSDRFSAERTGGSVSTLTIQRTQQEDSAVYLCASSSTGGMTQYFGPGTRLLVL.

The genes are TRBV28 and TRBJ1-2; D gene uncertain. CDR1 is MDHEN, CDR2 SYDVKM, per germline. Trimming left V 4 bases short and J 6 bases short, with 6 bases between. The CDR3 runs to 11 residues. The CDR3 nucleotides read TGTGCCAGCAGTTATAAAAATGGCTACACCTTC. This gives the protein CASSYKNGYTF.

The chain combines TRBV5-6 with TRBJ1-1, with no clear D. The CDR3 length is 13 residues. V lost 0 bases, J lost 1 base, and 4 bases lay in between. Germline assignment: CDR1 SGHDT and CDR2 YYEEEE. The CDR3 bases are TGTGCCAGCAGCTTGGGATGGAACACTGAAGCTTTCTTT. Protein product: CASSLGWNTEAFF. The variable domain in full, with the rest retrieved from reference TRBV5-6 and TRBJ1-1, is DAGVTQSPTHLIKTRGQQVTLRCSPKSGHDTVSWYQQALGQGPQFIFQYYEEEERQRGNFPDRFSGHQFPNYSSELNVNALLLGDSALYLCASSLGWNTEAFFGQGTRLTVV.

The CDR3 here is CASSENLGRRSGNTIYF. DNA for the CDR3: TGTGCCAGCAGTGAAAACCTGGGACGCCGCTCTGGAAACACCATATATTTT. V and J are TRBV6-1 and TRBJ1-3, with a weak D call TRBD1 (5 bases). The V end lost 2 bases, the J end lost 0 bases, and 14 bases lay between the germline ends. CDR1 and CDR2 from the germline V gene are MNHNS and SASEGT. CDR3 length: 17 residues.

J is TRBJ2-6 and V is TRBV5-1; TRBD1 matches at 11 bases. The germline gives CDR1 SGHRS, CDR2 YFSETQ. The junction had 6 bases not matched to a gene; V was cut back by 4 bases and J by 0 bases. This CDR3 comprises 18 residues. This CDR3 is CASSVGGQGASGANVLTF. CDR3 nucleotides: TGCGCCAGCAGCGTGGGAGGACAGGGGGCCTCTGGGGCCAACGTCCTGACTTTC.

V usage is TRBV19 and J usage is TRBJ2-4; D perhaps matches TRBD2 (5 bases). This CDR3 has 11 amino acids. V gave up 2 bases and J gave up 10 bases, with 6 bases separating them. CDR1 and CDR2 from the germline V gene are LNHDA and SQIVND (reference sequence). In nucleotides, the CDR3 is TGTGCCAGTAGTATAAGCGGTATTCAGTACTTC. As protein: CASSISGIQYF.

The chain links TRBV18 to TRBJ1-2; D unclear. The CDR3 contains 13 residues. Germline CDR1 KGHSH, CDR2 LQKENI. The ends were cut back, 5 bases at V and 4 bases at J, with 11 bases in the middle. CDR3 nucleotide sequence: TGTGCCAGCTCAGCACGGACGGGCTATGGCTACACCTTC. Its protein product is CASSARTGYGYTF. The variable domain in full, with the rest retrieved from reference TRBV18 and TRBJ1-2, is NAGVMQNPRHLVRRRGQEARLRCSPMKGHSHVYWYRQLPEEGLKFMVYLQKENIIDESGMPKERFSAEFPKEGPSILRIQQVVRGDSAAYFCASSARTGYGYTFGSGTRLTVV.

The genes are TRBV2 and TRBJ2-5; the D is unclear. V was shortened by 2 bases and J by 4 bases, with 11 bases between the two germline ends. The CDR3 runs to 14 residues. Germline CDR1 SNHLY, CDR2 FYNNEI. In DNA, the CDR3 is TGTGCCAGCAGTGAAACAACCGTAGGAGAGACCCAGTACTTC. Protein: CASSETTVGETQYF.

The sample holds a few counts of this clone. The rearrangement uses TRBV7-2 and TRBJ1-1; perhaps TRBD1 as D (5 bases). Germline V gene lookup returns CDR1 SGHTA and CDR2 FQGNSA. Trimming removed 1 base from V and 3 bases from J, with 12 bases in between. The CDR3 consists of 15 residues. CDR3 sequence: CASSLVQGGYTEAFF. CDR3 nucleotide sequence: TGTGCCAGCAGCTTAGTCCAGGGCGGGTACACTGAAGCTTTCTTT.

The J gene is TRBJ1-2, the V gene TRBV29-1; D might be TRBD1 (5 bases). This CDR3 region has 18 residues. CDR1 is SQVTM, CDR2 ANQGSEA, per germline. V lost 5 bases to trimming and J lost 8 bases, with 33 bases between them. The CDR3 sequence: CSVLAAPRIQGGLRGYTF. CDR3 nucleotides: TGCAGCGTTTTAGCAGCTCCTCGAATCCAGGGTGGTCTGAGAGGCTACACCTTC. Full variable domain (outside the CDR3, taken from reference TRBV29-1 and TRBJ1-2): SAVISQKPSRDICQRGTSLTIQCQVDSQVTMMFWYRQQPGQSLTLIATANQGSEATYESGFVIDKFPISRPNLTFSTLTVSNMSPEDSSIYLCSVLAAPRIQGGLRGYTFGSGTRLTVV.

The sample holds many counts of this clone. The chain employs TRBV4-1 and TRBJ2-1, with D tentatively TRBD2 (7 bases). V was trimmed by 0 bases and J by 0 bases, leaving 12 bases between them. This CDR3 region has 17 residues. Germline V lookup: CDR1 MGHRA, CDR2 YSYEKL. Written as DNA, the CDR3 is TGCGCCAGCAGCCAAGAACGGGGGGCGTACTCCTACAATGAGCAGTTCTTC. Its translation is CASSQERGAYSYNEQFF.

V gene TRBV30 combines with J gene TRBJ2-5; D is possibly TRBD1 or TRBD2 (5 bases each). Trimming shortened V by 2 bases and J by 5 bases, and 15 bases separated the two germline ends. CDR3 length equals 14 residues. The germline CDR1 and CDR2 sequences are GTSNPN and SVGIG (reference sequence). The CDR3 reads CAWSPGTLGETQYF. The DNA for the CDR3 is TGTGCCTGGAGTCCCGGGACGCTCGGGGAGACCCAGTACTTC. The variable domain in full, completed from reference TRBV30 and TRBJ2-5, reads SQTIHQWPATLVQPVGSPLSLECTVEGTSNPNLYWYRQAAGRGLQLLFYSVGIGQISSEVPQNLSASRPQDRQFILSSKKLLLSDSGFYLCAWSPGTLGETQYFGPGTRLLVL.

The V and J genes are TRBV29-1 and TRBJ2-5; D perhaps matches TRBD1 (6 bases). The CDR3 length is 14 residues. V lost 3 bases to trimming and J lost 2 bases, with 13 bases between them. Germline V CDR1 and CDR2: SQVTM, ANQGSEA. The CDR3 DNA reads as TGCAGCGTTGATGGAGACAGGCGTCAAGAGACCCAGTACTTC. It is translated as CSVDGDRRQETQYF.

V is TRBV6-2 or TRBV6-3 and J is TRBJ2-3; D not resolved. V shed 6 bases and J shed 0 bases, with 10 bases lying between them. The V gene's germline CDR1 is MNHEY and CDR2 SVGEGT. This CDR3 has 14 amino acids. The CDR3 reads CASSVGASTDTQYF. CDR3 DNA sequence: TGTGCCAGCAGCGTGGGTGCTAGCACAGATACGCAGTATTTT.